This is a list of T cell receptor beta chains from one sample in a study of graft-versus-host responses after intestinal transplantation. Here immunoSEQ multiplex PCR was the method, and the copy in TCRdb shows in-frame clones only, minus some. In the table there are 35,000 to 50,000 clones, 90% to 95% of which are singletons. No cognate antigen is known for these TCRs. The starting material was unstimulated CD8+ T cells sorted from spleen or lymph node cells, obtained before transplant. These receptor sequences come from a human donor who was the organ donor for an intestinal transplant. Both conserved end residues are trimmed from each CDR3. The order of the fields is D gene, V gene, CDR3 protein. D genes are given only for firm matches.

d_call: .; v_call: TRBV7-8; cdr3_aa: ASSLGGGPFPYEQY
d_call: .; v_call: TRBV7-2; cdr3_aa: ASSSGFLYEQY
d_call: .; v_call: TRBV7-9; cdr3_aa: ASSLLPGGLGTEAF
d_call: TRBD2; v_call: TRBV13; cdr3_aa: ASSLSGGPAGELF
d_call: TRBD2; v_call: TRBV4-1; cdr3_aa: ASSHELAGEADTQY
d_call: .; v_call: TRBV2; cdr3_aa: ASSELAEGQNTEAF
d_call: .; v_call: TRBV2; cdr3_aa: ASSASGTHTNTGELF
d_call: TRBD1; v_call: TRBV5-1; cdr3_aa: ASSLAGGAEKLF
d_call: .; v_call: TRBV27; cdr3_aa: ASSPVEGHTEAF
d_call: TRBD1; v_call: TRBV27; cdr3_aa: ASNPRTGSPDGYT
d_call: .; v_call: TRBV5-8; cdr3_aa: ASSFGGSIYEQY
d_call: .; v_call: TRBV29-1; cdr3_aa: SVDMNGLETQY
d_call: .; v_call: TRBV6-1; cdr3_aa: ASSEGGSDNEKLF
d_call: .; v_call: TRBV2; cdr3_aa: ASNDRGAYEQY